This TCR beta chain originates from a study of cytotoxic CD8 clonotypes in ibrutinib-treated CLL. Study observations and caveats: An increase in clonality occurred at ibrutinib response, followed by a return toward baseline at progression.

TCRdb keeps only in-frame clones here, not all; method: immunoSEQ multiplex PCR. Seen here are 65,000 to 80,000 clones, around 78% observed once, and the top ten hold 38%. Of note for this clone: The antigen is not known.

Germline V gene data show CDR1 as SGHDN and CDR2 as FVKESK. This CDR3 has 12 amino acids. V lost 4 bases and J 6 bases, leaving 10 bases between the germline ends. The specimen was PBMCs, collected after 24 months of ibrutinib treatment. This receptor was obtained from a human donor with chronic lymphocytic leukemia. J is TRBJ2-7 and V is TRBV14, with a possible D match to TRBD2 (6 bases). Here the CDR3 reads CASSLGSGEQYF. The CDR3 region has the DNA TGTGCCAGCAGCCTAGGTAGCGGCGAGCAGTACTTC. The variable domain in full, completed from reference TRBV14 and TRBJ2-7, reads EAGVTQFPSHSVIEKGQTVTLRCDPISGHDNLYWYRRVMGKEIKFLLHFVKESKQDESGMPNNRFLAERTGGTYSTLKVQPAELEDSGVYFCASSLGSGEQYFGPGTRLTVT.